A selection of T cell receptor beta chains follows, all from one sample in a study of T cell changes during pregnancy in multiple sclerosis. The method was immunoSEQ multiplex PCR; TCRdb's version includes in-frame clones alone and lacks a portion of them. The sample holds more than 85,000 clones, about 94% seen once. The input for sequencing was peripheral blood, taken before pregnancy. Receptor source: a female donor with multiple sclerosis, enrolled in a pregnancy study. The CDR3 runs from the conserved cysteine through the conserved F or W. A D gene is named only where the DNA matches it firmly. The size entry is marked missing in some rows and otherwise reads once, few, many or a size class.

cdr3_aa | cdr3_nt | v_call | d_call | j_call | clone_size
CAWRGVGQAYEQYF | TGTGCCTGGAGGGGCGTAGGACAGGCCTACGAGCAGTACTTC | TRBV30 | TRBD1 | TRBJ2-7 | few
CASSPRRLGSGADTQYF | TGTGCCAGTAGTCCCCGCCGACTGGGTAGCGGGGCAGATACGCAGTATTTT | TRBV19 | TRBD2 | TRBJ2-3 | .
CASSPGVAGYNEQFF | TGTGCCAGCAGCCCCGGGGTAGCGGGATACAATGAGCAGTTCTTC | TRBV7-8 | TRBD2 | TRBJ2-1 | .
CASSTGGRGYTF | TGTGCCAGCAGTACAGGGGGAAGGGGCTACACCTTC | TRBV28 | TRBD1 | TRBJ1-2 | .
CAWSVILTQNEQFF | TGTGCCTGGAGTGTAATACTCACACAGAATGAGCAGTTCTTC | TRBV30 | . | TRBJ2-1 | .
CAISSMTDEQYF | TGTGCCATCAGCTCGATGACAGACGAGCAGTACTTC | TRBV10-3 | . | TRBJ2-7 | .
CASSGTSGAYEQYF | TGTGCCAGCAGTGGCACTAGCGGAGCCTACGAGCAGTACTTC | TRBV5-4 | TRBD2 | TRBJ2-7 | .
CASSPRLAGLSEQFF | TGTGCCAGCAGCCCCCGACTAGCGGGCCTTAGTGAGCAGTTCTTC | TRBV27 | TRBD2 | TRBJ2-1 | .
CASSPGTEETQYF | TGTGCCAGCTCACCAGGGACAGAAGAGACCCAGTACTTC | TRBV18 | TRBD1 | TRBJ2-5 | .
CATTHRDRGHEQFF | TGTGCCACTACCCACCGGGACAGGGGCCATGAGCAGTTCTTC | TRBV2 | TRBD1 | TRBJ2-1 | .
CASSYDRGREETQYF | TGTGCCAGCAGCTACGACAGGGGGCGTGAGGAGACCCAGTACTTC | TRBV6-5 | TRBD1 | TRBJ2-5 | .
CASSLWRGQGTGELFF | TGTGCCAGCAGTTTATGGAGGGGGCAGGGCACCGGGGAGCTGTTTTTT | TRBV27 | . | TRBJ2-2 | few
CASSQEQAGAYEQYF | TGCGCCAGCAGCCAAGAACAAGCGGGAGCCTACGAGCAGTACTTC | TRBV4-1 | TRBD2 | TRBJ2-7 | .
CASSLGANSYNEQFF | TGTGCCAGCAGCTTGGGCGCGAACTCCTACAATGAGCAGTTCTTC | TRBV11-2 | . | TRBJ2-1 | .
CASSYTGDFFEQYF | TGTGCCAGCAGTTATACAGGGGATTTCTTCGAGCAGTACTTC | TRBV11-2 | TRBD1 | TRBJ2-7 | .
CSVEVGAGQPQHF | TGCAGCGTTGAAGTGGGGGCTGGTCAGCCCCAGCATTTT | TRBV29-1 | . | TRBJ1-5 | .
CASSPPGTGAREAFF | TGTGCCAGCAGTCCTCCAGGGACAGGGGCTCGGGAAGCTTTCTTT | TRBV28 | TRBD1 | TRBJ1-1 | .
CASSQRPGTGELFF | TGTGCCAGCAGCCAGAGGCCGGGCACCGGGGAGCTGTTTTTT | TRBV7-6 | . | TRBJ2-2 | .
CASSIGSGNRGFEQYF | TGTGCCAGTAGTATCGGGAGCGGTAATAGGGGATTCGAGCAGTACTTC | TRBV19 | . | TRBJ2-7 | .
CASSLTASSGTRTDTQYF | TGTGCCAGCAGCTTAACGGCATCCTCCGGTACTAGAACAGATACGCAGTATTTT | TRBV7-3 | . | TRBJ2-3 | .
CASSLSGARTGELFF | TGTGCCAGCAGCTTATCTGGGGCACGAACCGGGGAGCTGTTTTTT | TRBV5-4 | . | TRBJ2-2 | .
CASRQGIEETQYF | TGTGCCAGCAGACAGGGGATTGAAGAGACCCAGTACTTC | TRBV27 | TRBD1 | TRBJ2-5 | .
CASSLRGGAFQPQHF | TGTGCCAGCAGCTTACGTGGGGGCGCGTTTCAGCCCCAGCATTTT | TRBV7-2 | . | TRBJ1-5 | .
CASSLPTGGYEQYF | TGCGCCAGCAGCTTGCCGACAGGGGGCTACGAGCAGTACTTC | TRBV5-1 | TRBD1 | TRBJ2-7 | .
CASSLDPGSYEQYF | TGCGCCAGCAGCTTGGATCCGGGATCCTACGAGCAGTACTTC | TRBV5-1 | . | TRBJ2-7 | .
CAWSGHVLEAFF | TGTGCCTGGTCGGGTCACGTCCTCGAAGCTTTCTTT | TRBV30 | . | TRBJ1-1 | .
CASSQDRGTEAFF | TGTGCCAGCAGCCAAGATAGGGGCACTGAAGCTTTCTTT | TRBV4-2 | . | TRBJ1-1 | .
CASSLIGTRADQNEQFF | TGTGCCAGCAGTTTAATCGGGACTCGAGCGGACCAAAATGAGCAGTTCTTC | TRBV27 | . | TRBJ2-1 | .
CASSLGHYMSDTQYF | TGTGCCAGCAGCTTAGGCCACTATATGTCAGATACGCAGTATTTT | TRBV13 | . | TRBJ2-3 | .
CASSLGLAGYNEQFF | TGTGCCAGCAGCTTAGGACTAGCGGGATACAATGAGCAGTTCTTC | TRBV7-9 | TRBD2 | TRBJ2-1 | once
CATSRGVAGSSYEQYF | TGTGCCACCAGCAGAGGGGTAGCGGGTAGCTCCTACGAGCAGTACTTC | TRBV15 | TRBD2 | TRBJ2-7 | once
CSARTGGELFF | TGCAGTGCTCGGACAGGCGGGGAGCTGTTTTTT | TRBV20-1 | TRBD1 | TRBJ2-2 | few
CASSQVSERAEVQYF | TGCGCCAGCAGCCAAGTTTCCGAGCGAGCGGAGGTGCAGTACTTC | TRBV4-1 | . | TRBJ2-7 | .
CASSAQTGGSNEQYF | TGTGCCAGCAGCGCCCAAACAGGGGGGTCCAACGAGCAGTACTTC | TRBV7-8 | TRBD1 | TRBJ2-7 | .
CASSVAAGGNTGELFF | TGTGCCAGCAGCGTAGCGGCAGGGGGGAACACCGGGGAGCTGTTTTTT | TRBV9 | TRBD1 | TRBJ2-2 | .
CATLIQGYGYTF | TGTGCCACACTCATACAGGGGTATGGCTACACCTTC | TRBV2 | TRBD1 | TRBJ1-2 | .
CASSLGQGGEQYF | TGCGCCAGCAGCTTGGGGCAGGGAGGCGAGCAGTACTTC | TRBV5-1 | . | TRBJ2-7 | .
CASSLGSGGNTDTQYF | TGTGCCAGCAGCTTAGGTTCGGGAGGGAACACAGATACGCAGTATTTT | TRBV7-6 | TRBD2 | TRBJ2-3 | .
CASSSTGYGYTF | TGTGCCAGCAGCTCTACAGGTTATGGCTACACCTTC | TRBV9 | . | TRBJ1-2 | .
CSGGQGAAEAFF | TGCAGCGGGGGACAGGGGGCAGCTGAAGCTTTCTTT | TRBV29-1 | TRBD1 | TRBJ1-1 | .
CASSNPPGTGHSYEQYF | TGTGCCAGTAGTAACCCTCCGGGGACAGGGCACTCCTACGAGCAGTACTTC | TRBV19 | TRBD1 | TRBJ2-7 | once
CASSLTGNTEAFF | TGTGCCAGCAGCTTAACAGGAAACACTGAAGCTTTCTTT | TRBV11-2 | . | TRBJ1-1 | few
CASSPSGYEQYF | TGTGCCAGCAGCCCCTCGGGCTACGAGCAGTACTTC | TRBV14 | . | TRBJ2-7 | .
CASSLSGGPFEQYF | TGTGCCAGCAGCTTATCGGGGGGGCCCTTCGAGCAGTACTTC | TRBV11-2 | TRBD2 | TRBJ2-7 | .
CASSPPASPRVSKNIQYF | TGTGCCAGCAGCCCCCCCGCTAGCCCCCGGGTGTCCAAAAACATTCAGTACTTC | TRBV11-2 | . | TRBJ2-4 | .
CAWNRGLSYEQYF | TGTGCCTGGAACAGGGGGCTCTCCTACGAGCAGTACTTC | TRBV30 | TRBD1 | TRBJ2-7 | .
CASSLPSQGMNTEAFF | TGTGCCAGCAGCTTGCCTTCACAGGGAATGAACACTGAAGCTTTCTTT | TRBV7-2 | . | TRBJ1-1 | .
CASSAAGGAYNEQFF | TGTGCCAGCAGTGCAGCTGGCGGGGCTTACAATGAGCAGTTCTTC | TRBV6-1 | . | TRBJ2-1 | once
CASSFDRGWNEQFF | TGTGCCAGCTCATTCGACAGGGGTTGGAATGAGCAGTTCTTC | TRBV18 | TRBD1 | TRBJ2-1 | .
CASSQEGLAGANEQYF | TGTGCCAGCAGCCAAGAGGGACTAGCGGGAGCCAACGAGCAGTACTTC | TRBV4-2 | TRBD2 | TRBJ2-7 | .
CAISEGGGWDQPQHF | TGTGCCATCAGTGAGGGGGGGGGTTGGGATCAGCCCCAGCATTTT | TRBV10-3 | . | TRBJ1-5 | .
CASSKGLNYEQYF | TGTGCCAGCAGCAAGGGACTGAACTACGAGCAGTACTTC | TRBV5-8 | . | TRBJ2-7 | .
CASSFSGPSYEQYF | TGTGCCAGCAGTTTTAGCGGACCCTCCTACGAGCAGTACTTC | TRBV27 | . | TRBJ2-7 | .
CASSQYGLAGGGGYF | TGTGCCAGCAGCCAATACGGACTAGCGGGAGGCGGTGGGTACTTC | TRBV7-8 | TRBD2 | TRBJ2-7 | .
CSVGRVGNEQFF | TGCAGCGTTGGGAGGGTCGGGAATGAGCAGTTCTTC | TRBV29-1 | . | TRBJ2-1 | .
CASSSTEYLPNEQFF | TGTGCCAGCAGCTCGACAGAATACTTACCCAATGAGCAGTTCTTC | TRBV5-6 | . | TRBJ2-1 | .
CASSLAGELQETQYF | TGTGCCAGCAGCTTAGCGGGAGAGCTACAAGAGACCCAGTACTTC | TRBV7-3 | TRBD2 | TRBJ2-5 | .
CASSSLAGGAFF | TGTGCCAGCAGTTCCCTAGCGGGAGGTGCGTTCTTC | TRBV6-6 | TRBD2 | TRBJ2-1 | .
CASSSTGNNEQFF | TGTGCCAGTAGTTCCACAGGAAACAATGAGCAGTTCTTC | TRBV19 | . | TRBJ2-1 | .
CASSMYMNTEAFF | TGTGCCAGTAGTATGTACATGAACACTGAAGCTTTCTTT | TRBV19 | . | TRBJ1-1 | .